This TCR beta chain was identified in a study of beta chain features in type 1 diabetes. About the research overall: Patients were similar to healthy donors in age and gender (as well as in cell yields). Study results and caveats: All four CD4+ subsets from Type 1 diabetes patients carried moderately but significantly shorter TCRB CDR3s. Insertion counts at VDJ junctions were lower in type 1 diabetes patients, who also showed more deletions there.

In the case of this clone: What it binds is not known.

Sorting based on CD45RO/CCR7/CD25/CD127/CD95/CD27 separated CD4+ naive, central memory, regulatory and stem cell-like memory cells. All of the isolated RNA was reverse transcribed, so expressed TCRB transcripts were sequenced. Assay: immunoSEQ multiplex PCR; the TCRdb copy retains only in-frame clones and omits some. The table shows hundreds of thousands of clones, with over 25% occurring only once. The receptor was derived from a man aged 18 to 30 in good health. Sample: naive CD4+ T cells from blood.

The CDR3 nucleotides are TGTGCCAGCAGCACCCAACTCGACACCTACAATGAGCAGTTCTTC. Translating gives CASSTQLDTYNEQFF. The chain carries TRBV9 and TRBJ2-1, with D hard to call. The germline CDR1 and CDR2 sequences are SGDLS and YYNGEE. Trimming left V 4 bases short and J 2 bases short, with 13 bases between. CDR3 length: 15 amino acids.